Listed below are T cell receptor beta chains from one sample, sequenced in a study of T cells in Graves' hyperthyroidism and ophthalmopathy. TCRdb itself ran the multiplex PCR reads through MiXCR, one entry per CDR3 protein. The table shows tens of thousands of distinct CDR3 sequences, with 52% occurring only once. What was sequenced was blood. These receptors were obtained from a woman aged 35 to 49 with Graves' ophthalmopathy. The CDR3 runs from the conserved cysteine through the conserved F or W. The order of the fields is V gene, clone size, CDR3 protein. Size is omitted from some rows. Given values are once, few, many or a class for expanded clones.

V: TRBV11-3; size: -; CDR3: CASSWLGETQYF
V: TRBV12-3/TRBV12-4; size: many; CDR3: CASSKGVRTEAFF
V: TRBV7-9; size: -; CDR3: CASSPMGDQPQYF
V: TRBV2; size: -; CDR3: CASRVGVSTEAFF
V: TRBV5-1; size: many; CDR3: CASSLEDYSDTQYF
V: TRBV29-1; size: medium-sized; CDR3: CSVGVGGNEKLFF
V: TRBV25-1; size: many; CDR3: CASSEFIQAGEAFF
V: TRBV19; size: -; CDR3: CASNPGQGALGGYTF
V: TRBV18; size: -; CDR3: CASSPLGGKRYRMNTGAFF
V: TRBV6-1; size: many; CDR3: CASNTGLAEGMTQYF
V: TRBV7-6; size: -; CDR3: CASSLDLAGNRDTQYF
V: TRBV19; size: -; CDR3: CASRQSGSYEQYF
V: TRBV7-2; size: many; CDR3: CASSLTSGGSSYEQYF
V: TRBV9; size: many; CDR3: CASSPYSQGGDYNEQFF
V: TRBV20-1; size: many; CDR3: CSASPATSGKETQYF
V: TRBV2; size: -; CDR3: CASSEARGGSPDTQYF
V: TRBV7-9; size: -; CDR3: CASSRDIQETLYF
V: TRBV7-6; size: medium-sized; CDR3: CASSADLAGGANEQFF
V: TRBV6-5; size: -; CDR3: CATEGGGGYNEAFF
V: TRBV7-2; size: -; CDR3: CASSEEDRGQQPQHF
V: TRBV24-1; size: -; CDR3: CATSPTSSNEQFF
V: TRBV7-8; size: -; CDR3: CASSLGANVLTF
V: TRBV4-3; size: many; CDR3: CASSQRPGRQTTDTQYF
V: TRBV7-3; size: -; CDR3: CASSAGGRQGAISGGARETQYF
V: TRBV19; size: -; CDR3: CASRNRDGSYEQYF
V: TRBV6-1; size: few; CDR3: CASSRDRDVKNIQYF
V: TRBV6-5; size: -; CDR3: CASRRQSNSPLHF
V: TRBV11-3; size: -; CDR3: CASSSTGPYGYTF
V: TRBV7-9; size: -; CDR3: CASSLARGVADTQYF
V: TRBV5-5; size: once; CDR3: CASGLIWGGRASGVSYNEQFF
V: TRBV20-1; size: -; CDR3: CSALASGLAYEQYF
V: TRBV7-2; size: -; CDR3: CASSLARVAGQPQHF
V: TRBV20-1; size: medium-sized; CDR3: CSARSGGEYTEAFF
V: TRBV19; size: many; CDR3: CASSTPGYGTDTQYF
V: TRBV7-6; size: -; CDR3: CASSLGGGVTEAFF
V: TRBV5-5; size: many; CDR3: CASSLDGNLYSPLHF
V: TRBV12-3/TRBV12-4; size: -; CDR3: CACSLKKQFF
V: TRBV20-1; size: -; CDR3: CSALLAGAFF
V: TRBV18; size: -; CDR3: CASSPGPGEKLFF
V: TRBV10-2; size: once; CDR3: CASSDLAGGRPNEQFF
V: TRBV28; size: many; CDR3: CASSYSGSSYNEQFF
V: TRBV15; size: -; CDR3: CATSRDGADTQCF
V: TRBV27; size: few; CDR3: CASSTRPLAYEQYF
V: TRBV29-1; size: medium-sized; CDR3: CSVGQGARGYTF
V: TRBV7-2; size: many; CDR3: CASSLKTGVRNEQFF
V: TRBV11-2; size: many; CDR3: CASSSRQGGGEQFF
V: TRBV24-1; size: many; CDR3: CATSDTTGTETQYF
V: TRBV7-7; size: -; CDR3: CASSLTRSYNERSF
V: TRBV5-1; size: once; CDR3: CASSKETGRTDTQFF
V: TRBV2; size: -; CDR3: CASWDGLYSNQPQHF
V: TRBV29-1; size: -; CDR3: CSVSRLAGEEETQYF
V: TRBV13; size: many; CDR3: CASSPNRALNTEAFF
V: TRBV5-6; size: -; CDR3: CASSLAGTGGFGYTF
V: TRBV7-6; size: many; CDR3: CASSKNYRDSYNEQFF
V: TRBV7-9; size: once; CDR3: CASSPGQGNHEQYF
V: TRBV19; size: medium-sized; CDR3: CASSPAAYGYTF
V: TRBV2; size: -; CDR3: CASGAGAGAIYF
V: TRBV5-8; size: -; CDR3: CAGSHPQENTEAFF
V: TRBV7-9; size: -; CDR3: CASSKNGAGNTIYF
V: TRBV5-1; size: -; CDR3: CASSLGGWGLFYGYTF